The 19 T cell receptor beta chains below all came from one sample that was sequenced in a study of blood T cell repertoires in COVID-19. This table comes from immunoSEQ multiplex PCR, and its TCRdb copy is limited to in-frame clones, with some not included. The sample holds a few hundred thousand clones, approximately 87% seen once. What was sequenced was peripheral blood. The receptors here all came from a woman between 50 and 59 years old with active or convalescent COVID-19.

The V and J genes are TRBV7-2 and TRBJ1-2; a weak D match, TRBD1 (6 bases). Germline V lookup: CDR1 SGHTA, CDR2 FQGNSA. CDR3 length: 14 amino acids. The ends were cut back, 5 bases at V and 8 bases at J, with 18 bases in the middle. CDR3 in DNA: TGTGCCAGCAGCCTAAGACAGGCGGGTGAGGGCTACACCTTC. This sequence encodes CASSLRQAGEGYTF.

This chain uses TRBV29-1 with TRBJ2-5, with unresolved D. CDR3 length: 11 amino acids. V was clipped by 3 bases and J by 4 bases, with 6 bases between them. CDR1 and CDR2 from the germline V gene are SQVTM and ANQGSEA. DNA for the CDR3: TGCAGCGTTGAGAGGATAGAGACCCAGTACTTC. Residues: CSVERIETQYF.

CDR3 nucleotides: TGCGCCAGCAGCTTGGGGCGGTCTGCTCAGCCCCAGCATTTT. As protein: CASSLGRSAQPQHF. This sequence joins TRBV5-1 and TRBJ1-5; D remains unclear. The CDR3 totals 14 residues. Trimming removed 0 bases from V and 6 bases from J, with 10 bases in between. CDR1 SGHRS and CDR2 YFSETQ come from the germline V gene.

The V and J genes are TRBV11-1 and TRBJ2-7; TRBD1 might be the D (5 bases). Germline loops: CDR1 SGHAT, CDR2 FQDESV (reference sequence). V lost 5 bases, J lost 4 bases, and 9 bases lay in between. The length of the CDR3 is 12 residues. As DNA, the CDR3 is TGTGCCAGCAGCCCGCAGGGTTACGAGCAGTACTTC. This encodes CASSPQGYEQYF. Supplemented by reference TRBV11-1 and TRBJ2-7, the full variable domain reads EAEVAQSPRYKITEKSQAVAFWCDPISGHATLYWYRQILGQGPELLVQFQDESVVDDSQLPKDRFSAERLKGVDSTLKIQPAELGDSAMYLCASSPQGYEQYFGPGTRLTVT.

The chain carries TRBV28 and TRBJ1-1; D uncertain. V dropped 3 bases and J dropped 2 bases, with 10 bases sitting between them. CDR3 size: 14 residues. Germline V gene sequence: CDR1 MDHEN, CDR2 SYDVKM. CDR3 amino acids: CASSLQQLNTEAFF. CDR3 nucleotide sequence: TGTGCCAGCAGTTTGCAACAGCTAAACACTGAAGCTTTCTTT.

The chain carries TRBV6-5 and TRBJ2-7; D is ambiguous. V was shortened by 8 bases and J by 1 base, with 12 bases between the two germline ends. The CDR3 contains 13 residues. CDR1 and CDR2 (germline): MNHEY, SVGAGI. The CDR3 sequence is CASRRAASYEQYF. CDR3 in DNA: TGTGCCAGCCGAAGAGCCGCGTCCTACGAGCAGTACTTC.

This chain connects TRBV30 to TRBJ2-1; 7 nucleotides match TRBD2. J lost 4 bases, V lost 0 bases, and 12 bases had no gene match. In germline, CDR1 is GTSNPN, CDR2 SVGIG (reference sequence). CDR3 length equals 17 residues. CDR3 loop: CAWSVRRSASGYNEQFF. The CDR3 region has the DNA TGTGCCTGGAGTGTACGTCGGTCGGCTAGCGGTTACAATGAGCAGTTCTTC.

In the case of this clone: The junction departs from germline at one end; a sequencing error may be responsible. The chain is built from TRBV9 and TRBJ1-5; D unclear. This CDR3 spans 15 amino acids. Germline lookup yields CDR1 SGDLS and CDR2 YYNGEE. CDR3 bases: TGTGCCGGCAGCTGGACGGGAGATAGCAATCAGCCCCAGCATTTT. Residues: CAGSWTGDSNQPQHF.

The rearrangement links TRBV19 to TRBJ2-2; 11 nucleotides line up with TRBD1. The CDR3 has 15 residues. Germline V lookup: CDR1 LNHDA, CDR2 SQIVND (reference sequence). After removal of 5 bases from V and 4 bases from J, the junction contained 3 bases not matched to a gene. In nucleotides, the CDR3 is TGTGCCAGTAGTCCTGGGACAGGGGGCACCGGGGAGCTGTTTTTT. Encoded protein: CASSPGTGGTGELFF.

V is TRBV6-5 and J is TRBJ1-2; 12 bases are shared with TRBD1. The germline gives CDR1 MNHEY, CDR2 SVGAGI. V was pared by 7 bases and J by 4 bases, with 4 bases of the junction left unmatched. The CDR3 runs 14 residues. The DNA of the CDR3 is TGTGCCAGCAACCCGGGACAGGGGGCCTATGGCTACACCTTC. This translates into CASNPGQGAYGYTF.

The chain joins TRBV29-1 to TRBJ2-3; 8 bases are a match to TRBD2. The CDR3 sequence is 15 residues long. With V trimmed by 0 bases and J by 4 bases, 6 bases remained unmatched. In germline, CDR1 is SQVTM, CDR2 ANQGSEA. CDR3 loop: CSVEDPGGRADTQYF. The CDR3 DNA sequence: TGCAGCGTTGAAGATCCGGGAGGGAGGGCAGATACGCAGTATTTT.

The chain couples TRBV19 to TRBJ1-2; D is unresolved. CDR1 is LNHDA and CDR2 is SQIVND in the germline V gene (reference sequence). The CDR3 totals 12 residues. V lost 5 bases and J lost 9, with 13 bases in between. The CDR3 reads CASSPKGVSYTF. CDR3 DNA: TGTGCCAGTAGTCCCAAAGGAGTCAGCTACACCTTC.

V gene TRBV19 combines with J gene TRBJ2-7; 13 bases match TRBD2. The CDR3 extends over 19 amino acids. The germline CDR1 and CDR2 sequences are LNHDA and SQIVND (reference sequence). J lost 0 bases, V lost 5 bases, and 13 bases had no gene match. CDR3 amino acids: CASSSTGLAGARSSYEQYF. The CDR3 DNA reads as TGTGCCAGTAGTTCAACCGGACTAGCGGGGGCCCGAAGCTCCTACGAGCAGTACTTC. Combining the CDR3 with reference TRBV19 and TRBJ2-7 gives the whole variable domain DGGITQSPKYLFRKEGQNVTLSCEQNLNHDAMYWYRQDPGQGLRLIYYSQIVNDFQKGDIAEGYSVSREKKESFPLTVTSAQKNPTAFYLCASSSTGLAGARSSYEQYFGPGTRLTVT.

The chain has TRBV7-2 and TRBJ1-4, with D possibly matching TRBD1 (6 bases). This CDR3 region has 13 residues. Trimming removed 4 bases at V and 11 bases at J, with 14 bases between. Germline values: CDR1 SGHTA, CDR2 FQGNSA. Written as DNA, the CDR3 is TGTGCCAGCAGCTCCGGACAGCCTCATAAACTGTTTTTT. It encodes CASSSGQPHKLFF.

The CDR3 nucleotides are TGCGCCAGCAGCGAACAGGATCCTTTAGGAGATACGCAGTATTTT. Protein product: CASSEQDPLGDTQYF. The genes are TRBV5-1 and TRBJ2-3; maybe TRBD1 (5 bases). The CDR3 spans 15 residues. Germline loops: CDR1 SGHRS, CDR2 YFSETQ. With 4 bases removed from V and 5 bases from J, the gap between germline ends came to 17 bases.

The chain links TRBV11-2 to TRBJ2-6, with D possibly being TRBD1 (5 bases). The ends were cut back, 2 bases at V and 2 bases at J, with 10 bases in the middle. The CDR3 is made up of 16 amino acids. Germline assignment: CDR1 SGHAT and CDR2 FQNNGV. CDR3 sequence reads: CASSLYRGPGANVLTF. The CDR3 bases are TGTGCCAGCAGCTTATATAGGGGCCCTGGGGCCAACGTCCTGACTTTC.

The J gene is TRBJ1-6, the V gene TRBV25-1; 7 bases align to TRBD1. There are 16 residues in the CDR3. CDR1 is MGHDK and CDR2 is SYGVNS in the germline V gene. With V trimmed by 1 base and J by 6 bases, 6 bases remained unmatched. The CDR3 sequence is CASSESGGAPNSPLHF. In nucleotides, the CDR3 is TGTGCCAGCAGTGAATCAGGGGGAGCCCCTAATTCACCCCTCCACTTT.

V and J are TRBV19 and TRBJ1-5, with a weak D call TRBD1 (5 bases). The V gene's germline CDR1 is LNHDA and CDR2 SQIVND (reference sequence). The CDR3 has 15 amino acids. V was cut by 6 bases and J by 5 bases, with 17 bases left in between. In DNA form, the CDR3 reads TGTGCCAGTAGGCAGGGTGGGGGGGAGGATCAGCCCCAGCATTTT. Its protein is CASRQGGGEDQPQHF.

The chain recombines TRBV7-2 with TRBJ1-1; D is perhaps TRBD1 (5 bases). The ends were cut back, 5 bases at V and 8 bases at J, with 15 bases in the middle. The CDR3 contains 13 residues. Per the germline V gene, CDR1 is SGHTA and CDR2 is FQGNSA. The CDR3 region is CASSTFGGIEAFF. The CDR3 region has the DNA TGTGCCAGCAGCACCTTCGGGGGGATCGAAGCTTTCTTT.